Each of the 32 T cell receptor beta chains below was sequenced from the same sample in a study of blood T cell repertoires in COVID-19. Libraries were prepared by immunoSEQ multiplex PCR; TCRdb keeps only in-frame clonotypes and omits some of them. This repertoire shows roughly 430,000 clones, over 75% found once; its top ten account for approximately 2.1%. The specimen was PBMCs or T cells enriched from blood (not recorded which). These receptors were obtained from a woman aged 40 to 50 with acute COVID-19.

V usage is TRBV3-1 (or the pseudogene TRBV3-2) and J usage is TRBJ1-1; no reliable D call. From germline, CDR1 is LGHDT and CDR2 YNNKEL (reference sequence). Trimming left V 4 bases short and J 0 bases short, with 9 bases between. The length of the CDR3 is 14 residues. CDR3 nucleotides: TGTGCCAGCAGCCGTAACACCCTGAACACTGAAGCTTTCTTT. It is translated as CASSRNTLNTEAFF.

This clone was found once. The V gene is TRBV30, the J gene TRBJ2-2; D is ambiguous. V shed 1 base and J shed 0 bases, with 12 bases lying between them. CDR1 and CDR2 from the germline V gene are GTSNPN and SVGIG (reference sequence). The CDR3 loop spans 16 amino acids. The CDR3 region is CAWSDGGLANTGELFF. CDR3 coding DNA: TGTGCCTGGAGTGATGGTGGTCTAGCGAACACCGGGGAGCTGTTTTTT.

V is TRBV3-1 (or the pseudogene TRBV3-2) and J is TRBJ2-1; D may be TRBD2 (6 bases). The V and J ends lost 3 bases and 4 bases respectively, with 16 bases between them. From germline, CDR1 is LGHDT and CDR2 YNNKEL (reference sequence). The CDR3 has 16 amino acids. The CDR3 loop reads CASSQAHGAGYNEQFF. CDR3 DNA sequence: TGTGCCAGCAGCCAGGCCCATGGGGCGGGGTACAATGAGCAGTTCTTC.

This chain links TRBV23-1 with TRBJ2-7; maybe TRBD2 (6 bases). TRBV23-1 is given ORF status, its function remaining uncertain. V was clipped by 3 bases and J by 12 bases, with 18 bases between them. The CDR3 totals 13 residues. The CDR3 region is CASSHPYGDLRYF. CDR3 in DNA: TGCGCCAGCAGTCACCCGTATGGGGACTTACGGTACTTC.

V usage is TRBV6-5 and J usage is TRBJ1-5; no firm D call. The CDR3 length is 15 residues. Germline assignment: CDR1 MNHEY and CDR2 SVGAGI. V gave up 0 bases and J gave up 2 bases, with 8 bases separating them. The CDR3 DNA is TGTGCCAGCAGTTACTCGAGGGATGGCAATCAGCCCCAGCATTTT. It codes for CASSYSRDGNQPQHF.

This rearrangement joins TRBV3-1 (or the pseudogene TRBV3-2) to TRBJ2-1; 15 bases are a match to TRBD2. With 0 bases clipped from V and 4 bases from J, the junction kept 7 bases outside the gene matches. Germline values: CDR1 LGHDT, CDR2 YNNKEL (reference sequence). This CDR3 region has 19 residues. The CDR3 protein is CASSQDLRTSGGAYNEQFF. CDR3 DNA: TGTGCCAGCAGCCAAGATCTCCGGACTAGCGGGGGGGCGTACAATGAGCAGTTCTTC.

The rearrangement uses TRBV3-1 (or the pseudogene TRBV3-2) and TRBJ2-5; 7 bases align to TRBD2. The CDR3 contains 15 residues. Germline V gene data show CDR1 as LGHDT and CDR2 as YNNKEL (reference sequence). Unmatched junction bases numbered 8, after V lost 6 bases and J lost 1 base. This chain's CDR3 is CASRPGGTFQETQYF. The DNA of the CDR3 is TGTGCCAGCAGACCCGGGGGGACCTTCCAAGAGACCCAGTACTTC.

Written as DNA, the CDR3 is TGTGCCACCAGTGTTAGGGCGGGGGGATCCTACAATGAGCAGTTCTTC. Its protein product is CATSVRAGGSYNEQFF. This chain uses TRBV24-1 with TRBJ2-1, with 8 bases identical to TRBD2. The CDR3 runs 16 residues. V lost 5 bases to trimming and J lost 1 base; unmatched junction nucleotides: 6. The germline V gene has CDR1 KGHDR and CDR2 SFDVKD.

The chain couples TRBV29-1 to TRBJ1-2; the match to TRBD1 covers 9 bases. The CDR3 extends over 14 amino acids. Germline V lookup: CDR1 SQVTM, CDR2 ANQGSEA. Losses at the gene ends were 5 bases for V and 6 bases for J; bases not matched to a gene: 10. The CDR3 DNA reads as TGCAGCGTTCTCAAAACCGGGACAGGGCATGGCTACACCTTC. It encodes CSVLKTGTGHGYTF.

This clone was recorded only once. The chain combines TRBV7-8 with TRBJ2-5; D perhaps matches TRBD2 (6 bases). Per germline, CDR1 SGHVS and CDR2 FQNEAQ. The CDR3 is 13 amino acids. V dropped 4 bases and J dropped 5 bases, with 11 bases sitting between them. The CDR3 DNA follows: TGTGCCAGCAGCTCGGGACTCTCGGAGACCCAGTACTTC. This gives the protein CASSSGLSETQYF.

The V call is TRBV30, the J call TRBJ1-1, with unresolved D. The length of the CDR3 is 13 residues. Germline CDR1 and CDR2: GTSNPN and SVGIG (reference sequence). Between the trimmed V and J ends, which lost 1 base and 4 bases, there was a span of 10 bases. The CDR3 DNA reads TGTGCCTGGAGTGGTGCATTTAGCACTGAAGCTTTCTTT. Translated, it gives CAWSGAFSTEAFF.

This clone came up a few times. CDR3 coding DNA: TGTGCCAGCATCAACCGGGACACGGATACTTCTGGAAACACCATATATTTT. Protein product: CASINRDTDTSGNTIYF. The chain joins TRBV27 to TRBJ1-3, with D possibly being TRBD1 (6 bases). Trimming took 7 bases from V and 1 from J, leaving 20 bases between them. CDR3 length equals 17 residues. Germline CDR1 reads MNHEY; CDR2 reads SMNVEV (reference sequence).

The V and J genes are TRBV3-1 (or the pseudogene TRBV3-2) and TRBJ2-5, with D perhaps matching TRBD1 (6 bases). Germline loops: CDR1 LGHDT, CDR2 YNNKEL (reference sequence). Trimming removed 3 bases at V and 5 bases at J, with 13 bases between. The CDR3 spans 14 residues. CDR3 protein: CASSHPWGQETQYF. The DNA of the CDR3 is TGTGCCAGCAGCCACCCGTGGGGGCAGGAGACCCAGTACTTC.

V gene TRBV11-3 combines with J gene TRBJ2-7, with D uncertain. Per the germline V gene, CDR1 is SGHNT and CDR2 is YENEEA. Trimming stripped 1 base from V and 3 bases from J, with 13 bases between. This CDR3 region has 15 residues. CDR3 DNA: TGTGCCAGCAGCTTAGGAGGTGGGTCGGGCTACGAGCAGTACTTC. This translates into CASSLGGGSGYEQYF.

The chain carries TRBV14 and TRBJ1-4; D gene uncertain. The V and J ends lost 0 bases and 4 bases respectively, with 18 bases between them. The CDR3 has 18 residues. Germline V gene data show CDR1 as SGHDN and CDR2 as FVKESK. The CDR3 region is CASSQDYEGRLFNEKLFF. The CDR3 DNA reads TGTGCCAGCAGCCAAGATTATGAGGGTCGGCTCTTTAATGAAAAACTGTTTTTT.

This sequence joins TRBV5-4 and TRBJ1-1, with a weak D call TRBD1 (5 bases). The CDR3 extends over 14 amino acids. Germline V CDR1 and CDR2: SGHNT, YYREEE (reference sequence). V lost 3 bases and J lost 1, with 10 bases in between. This CDR3 is CASSSPTGNTEAFF. The CDR3 region has the DNA TGTGCCAGCAGCTCTCCCACAGGGAACACTGAAGCTTTCTTT.

This clone was recorded a few times. V gene TRBV27 combines with J gene TRBJ1-5; 11 nucleotides agree with TRBD1. The V and J ends lost 6 bases and 9 bases, in that order; junction bases with no gene match: 7. The germline CDR1 and CDR2 sequences are MNHEY and SMNVEV (reference sequence). There are 14 residues in the CDR3. For the CDR3, the DNA is TGTGCCAGCAGGACTGGACAGGGGGCTTGGCCCCAGCATTTT. It is translated as CASRTGQGAWPQHF.

The count of this clone is one. V is TRBV6-6 and J is TRBJ2-7; 10 nucleotides agree with TRBD1. Trimming cost V 5 bases and J 6 bases; bases outside gene matches: 16. Looked up from germline, CDR1 is MNHNY and CDR2 is SVGAGI (reference sequence). CDR3 size: 17 residues. The CDR3 DNA follows: TGTGCCAGCAGTCCACCACCGGGACAGGGGATGTCGTTCGAGCAGTACTTC. Protein product: CASSPPPGQGMSFEQYF.

The genes are TRBV9 and TRBJ1-6, with 10 bases identical to TRBD1. CDR1 SGDLS and CDR2 YYNGEE come from the germline V gene. The J segment lost 7 bases and the V segment lost 3 bases, leaving 4 bases of the junction unmatched. The CDR3 runs 15 residues. Here the CDR3 DNA reads TGTGCCAGCAGCGCACAGACAGGGGGCAATTCACCCCTCCACTTT. Encoded protein: CASSAQTGGNSPLHF.

The rearrangement uses TRBV29-1 and TRBJ1-1; TRBD1 agrees at 8 bases. Germline V CDR1 and CDR2: SQVTM, ANQGSEA. This CDR3 has 14 amino acids. J gave up 5 bases and V 0 bases, and 5 bases lay outside the gene matches. This chain's CDR3 is CSVEDRDRGTEAFF. In DNA, the CDR3 is TGCAGCGTTGAAGACCGTGACAGGGGAACTGAAGCTTTCTTT.

The CDR3 is CSASVVAATNEKLFF. CDR3 in DNA: TGCAGTGCTAGTGTCGTGGCAGCAACTAATGAAAAACTGTTTTTT. This rearrangement joins TRBV20-1 to TRBJ1-4, with D uncertain. V shed 3 bases and J shed 0 bases, with 11 bases lying between them. Looked up from germline, CDR1 is DFQATT and CDR2 is SNEGSKA (reference sequence). This CDR3 has 15 residues.

V usage is TRBV19 and J usage is TRBJ2-7, with TRBD1 matching over 11 bases. Unmatched junction bases numbered 11, after V lost 5 bases and J lost 5 bases. The CDR3 is 16 amino acids. The germline V gene has CDR1 LNHDA and CDR2 SQIVND (reference sequence). CDR3 loop: CASSSITGQGVNEQYF. CDR3 DNA: TGTGCCAGTAGTTCCATCACGGGACAGGGGGTCAACGAGCAGTACTTC.

The chain couples TRBV12-3 or TRBV12-4 to TRBJ1-4, with D unclear. Trimming removed 3 bases at V and 13 bases at J, with 12 bases between. The CDR3 is made up of 12 amino acids. This CDR3 reads CASSFGGLTLFF. The CDR3 coding sequence is TGTGCCAGCAGTTTCGGCGGACTAACACTGTTTTTT.

The chain combines TRBV10-3 with TRBJ1-3; possible D gene TRBD1, 6 bases. Germline CDR1 ENHRY, CDR2 SYGVKD. The CDR3 is 15 amino acids. V lost 8 bases and J lost 0, with 14 bases in between. The CDR3 protein is CAIEGQTYSGNTIYF. In nucleotides, the CDR3 is TGTGCCATCGAAGGACAGACCTACTCTGGAAACACCATATATTTT.

J is TRBJ1-4 and V is TRBV7-2; 7 nucleotides line up with TRBD1. Germline V gene sequence: CDR1 SGHTA, CDR2 FQGNSA. The CDR3 length is 15 residues. V shed 4 bases, J shed 7 bases, and the junction held 9 bases outside the gene matches. CDR3: CASSYTGEMGEKLFF. The CDR3 DNA follows: TGTGCCAGCAGCTATACAGGGGAAATGGGTGAAAAACTGTTTTTT.

The V and J genes are TRBV11-2 and TRBJ2-2; TRBD2 is a possible D gene (6 bases). Trimming removed 5 bases from V and 8 bases from J, with 6 bases in between. This CDR3 has 11 residues. CDR1 and CDR2 (germline): SGHAT, FQNNGV. The CDR3: CASSRGGELFF. The DNA for the CDR3 is TGTGCCAGCAGCCGGGGGGGGGAGCTGTTTTTT.

This chain links TRBV2 with TRBJ2-1; tentatively, D is TRBD1 (6 bases). Germline CDR1 and CDR2: SNHLY and FYNNEI. CDR3 size: 12 residues. V was pared by 7 bases and J by 8 bases, with 12 bases between. The CDR3 bases are TGTGCCAGCAAACAGGGTATCGATGAGCAGTTCTTC. Protein: CASKQGIDEQFF.

The gene calls are TRBV5-1 and TRBJ2-3; 7 nucleotides line up with TRBD2. The trim removed 5 bases at V and 2 bases at J, leaving 11 bases unmatched. This CDR3 comprises 16 residues. Germline CDR1 and CDR2: SGHRS and YFSETQ. The DNA for the CDR3 is TGCGCCAGCAGGAATCGCCGGGACTATACCACAGATACGCAGTATTTT. It codes for CASRNRRDYTTDTQYF.

The chain is built from TRBV5-1 and TRBJ2-1, with D possibly matching TRBD1 (5 bases). Trimming cost V 2 bases and J 0 bases, with 9 bases left between them. Germline values: CDR1 SGHRS, CDR2 YFSETQ. The CDR3 totals 15 residues. This CDR3 reads CASSFRGGSYNEQFF. The CDR3 nucleotides are TGCGCCAGCAGCTTTAGGGGTGGCTCCTACAATGAGCAGTTCTTC.

The V call is TRBV5-4, the J call TRBJ1-1, with unresolved D. The germline gives CDR1 SGHNT, CDR2 YYREEE (reference sequence). CDR3 length: 14 residues. The V end lost 0 bases, the J end lost 5 bases, and 11 bases lay between the germline ends. The CDR3 DNA is TGTGCCAGCAGCTTGGGCGGGGAGTGGACTGAAGCTTTCTTT. This sequence encodes CASSLGGEWTEAFF.

This clone was detected a few times. The J gene is TRBJ2-7, the V gene TRBV6-6; 8 bases fit TRBD1. Germline-derived CDR1 and CDR2 are MNHNY and SVGAGI (reference sequence). The junction had 5 bases not matched to a gene; V was cut back by 7 bases and J by 3 bases. The CDR3 sequence is 13 residues long. CDR3: CASNRDRLYEQYF. DNA of the CDR3: TGTGCCAGCAACCGGGACAGGCTCTACGAGCAGTACTTC.

The chain links TRBV19 to TRBJ1-1; TRBD1 aligns across 7 bases. CDR3 size: 11 residues. With V trimmed by 8 bases and J by 7 bases, 4 bases remained unmatched. Germline V gene sequence: CDR1 LNHDA, CDR2 SQIVND (reference sequence). The CDR3 DNA follows: TGTGCCAGTGCACAGGGGATTGAAGCTTTCTTT. Protein product: CASAQGIEAFF.